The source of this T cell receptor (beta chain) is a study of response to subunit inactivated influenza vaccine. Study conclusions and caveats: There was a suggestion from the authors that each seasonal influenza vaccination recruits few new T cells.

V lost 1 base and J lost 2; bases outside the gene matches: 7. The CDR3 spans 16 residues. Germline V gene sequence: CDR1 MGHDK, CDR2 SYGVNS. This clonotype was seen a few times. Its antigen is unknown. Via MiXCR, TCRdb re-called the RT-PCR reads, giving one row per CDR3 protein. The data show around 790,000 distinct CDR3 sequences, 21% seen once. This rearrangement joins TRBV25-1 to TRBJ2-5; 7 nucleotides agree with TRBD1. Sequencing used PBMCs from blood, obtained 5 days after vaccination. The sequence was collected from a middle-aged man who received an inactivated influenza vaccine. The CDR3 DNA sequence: TGTGCCAGCAGTGAATTCTGGACAGGAAAACAAGAGACCCAGTACTTC. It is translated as CASSEFWTGKQETQYF.